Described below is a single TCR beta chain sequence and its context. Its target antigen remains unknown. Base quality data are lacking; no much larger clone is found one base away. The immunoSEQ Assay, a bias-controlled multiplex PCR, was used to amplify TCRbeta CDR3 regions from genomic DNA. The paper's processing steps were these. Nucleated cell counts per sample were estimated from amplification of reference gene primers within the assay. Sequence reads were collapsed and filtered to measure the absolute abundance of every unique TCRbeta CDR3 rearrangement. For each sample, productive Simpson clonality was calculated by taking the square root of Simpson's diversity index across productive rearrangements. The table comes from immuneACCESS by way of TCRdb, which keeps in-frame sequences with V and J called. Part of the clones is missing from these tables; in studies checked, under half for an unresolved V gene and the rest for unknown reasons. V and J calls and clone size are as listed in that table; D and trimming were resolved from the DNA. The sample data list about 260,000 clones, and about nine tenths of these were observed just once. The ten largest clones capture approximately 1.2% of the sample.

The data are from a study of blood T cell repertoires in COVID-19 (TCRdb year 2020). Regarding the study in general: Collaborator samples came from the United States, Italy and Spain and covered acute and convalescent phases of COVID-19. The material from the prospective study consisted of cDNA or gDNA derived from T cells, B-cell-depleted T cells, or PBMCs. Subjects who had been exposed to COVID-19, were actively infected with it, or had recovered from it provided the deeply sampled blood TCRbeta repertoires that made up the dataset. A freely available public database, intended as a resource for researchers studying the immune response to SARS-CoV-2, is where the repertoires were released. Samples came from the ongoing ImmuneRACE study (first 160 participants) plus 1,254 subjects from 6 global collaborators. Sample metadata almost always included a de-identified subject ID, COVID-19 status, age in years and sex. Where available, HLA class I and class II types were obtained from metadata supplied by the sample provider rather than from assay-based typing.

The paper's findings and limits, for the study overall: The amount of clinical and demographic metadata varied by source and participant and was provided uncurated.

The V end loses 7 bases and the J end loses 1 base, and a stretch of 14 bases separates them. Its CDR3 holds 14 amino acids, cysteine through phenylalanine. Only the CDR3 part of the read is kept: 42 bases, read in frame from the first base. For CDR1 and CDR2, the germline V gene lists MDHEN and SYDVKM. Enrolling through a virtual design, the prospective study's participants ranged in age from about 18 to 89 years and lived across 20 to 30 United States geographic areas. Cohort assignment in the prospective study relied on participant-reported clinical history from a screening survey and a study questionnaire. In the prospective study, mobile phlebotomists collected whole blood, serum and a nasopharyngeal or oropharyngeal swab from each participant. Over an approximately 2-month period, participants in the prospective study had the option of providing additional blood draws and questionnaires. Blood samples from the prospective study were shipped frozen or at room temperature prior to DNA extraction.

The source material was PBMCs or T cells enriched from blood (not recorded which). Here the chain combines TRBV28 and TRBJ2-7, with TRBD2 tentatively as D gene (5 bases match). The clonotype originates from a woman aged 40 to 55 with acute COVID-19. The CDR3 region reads CASTTGMQSYEQYF. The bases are TGTGCCAGCACCACCGGGATGCAATCCTACGAGCAGTACTTC.